Each of the 19 T cell receptor beta chains below was sequenced from the same sample in a study of CD8 T cells in Susac syndrome (dated by TCRdb to between 2017 and 2020). Library construction relied on the immunoSEQ multiplex PCR assay. RNA was extracted using the RNeasy kit, and roughly 0.5 to 1 ug of the RNA was reverse transcribed with random hexamers. The raw public reads went through TCRdb reprocessing: fastp at Q25, MiXCR clone calling, in-frame beta chains kept. Under each unique CDR3 protein, matching rows form one entry showing the most common genes and DNA. The sample contains around 300,000 distinct CDR3 sequences, around nine tenths of them found a single time. Clones ranked in the top ten supply around 0.2% of the sample. Sequenced input: CD8+ T cells from PBMCs. The receptors shown here come from a human donor with multiple sclerosis.

The rearrangement links TRBV12-3 or TRBV12-4 to TRBJ1-4; 9 bases agree with TRBD1. This CDR3 is built from 15 residues. The V gene end was trimmed by 0 bases and the J gene end by 7 bases; junction bases not matched to a gene: 3. The CDR3 protein is CASSLALQGAEKLFF. The DNA of the CDR3 is TGTGCCAGCAGTTTAGCCTTACAGGGGGCTGAAAAACTGTTTTTT.

The chain employs TRBV28 and TRBJ2-5; 8 bases line up with TRBD2. The germline gives CDR1 MDHEN, CDR2 SYDVKM. CDR3 length: 18 amino acids. V lost 0 bases, J lost 4 bases, and 13 bases stayed unmatched. DNA of the CDR3: TGTGCCAGCAGTTTATGGAATCGCGGGAGGATGCGGGGAGAGACCCAGTACTTC. This encodes CASSLWNRGRMRGETQYF.

The V gene is TRBV12-3 or TRBV12-4, the J gene TRBJ2-7; D may be TRBD2 (6 bases). Trimming pared 5 bases from V and 2 bases from J, leaving 19 bases between. The CDR3 has 16 amino acids. Written as DNA, the CDR3 is TGTGCCAGCAGTCCGAGTGGACGGGGGAAGACCTACGAGCAGTACTTC. This translates into CASSPSGRGKTYEQYF.

The rearrangement links TRBV15 to TRBJ2-1; D may match TRBD1 or TRBD2 (5 bases each). V lost 1 base and J lost 6, with 7 bases in between. The CDR3 consists of 13 residues. The germline V gene has CDR1 LNHNV and CDR2 YYDKDF (reference sequence). The CDR3 is CATSRGGANEQFF. CDR3 DNA sequence: TGTGCCACCAGCAGAGGAGGGGCCAATGAGCAGTTCTTC.

This chain connects TRBV4-1 to TRBJ2-7; D call uncertain. Looked up from germline, CDR1 is MGHRA and CDR2 is YSYEKL. Deletions cut 1 base from V and 0 bases from J, with 4 bases between. The CDR3 runs 13 residues. Here the CDR3 reads CASSQAISYEQYF. The CDR3 DNA reads TGCGCCAGCAGCCAAGCGATCTCCTACGAGCAGTACTTC.

The chain is built from TRBV3-1 and TRBJ1-1, with no clear D. There are 13 residues in the CDR3. The germline V gene encodes CDR1 LGHDT and CDR2 YNNKEL (reference sequence). The V end was cut by 5 bases, the J end by 6 bases, with 13 bases between. DNA of the CDR3: TGTGCCAGCAGCGATACCCCGGGCGCTGAAGCTTTCTTT. Translating gives CASSDTPGAEAFF.

The chain recombines TRBV27 with TRBJ2-7; D may be TRBD1 or TRBD2 (5 bases each). This CDR3 contains 13 residues. V was trimmed by 6 bases and J by 4 bases, leaving 13 bases between them. Germline V gene lookup returns CDR1 MNHEY and CDR2 SMNVEV (reference sequence). The CDR3: CASSPGDLYEQYF. The DNA of the CDR3 is TGTGCCAGCAGCCCCGGGGACCTTTACGAGCAGTACTTC.

As DNA, the CDR3 is TGCAGTGCTAGAGATCCTACGACTAGCTCCGAGCTGTTTTTT. It yields the protein CSARDPTTSSELFF. The rearrangement uses TRBV20-1 and TRBJ2-2; 7 nucleotides match TRBD2. Germline V CDR1 and CDR2: DFQATT, SNEGSKA (reference sequence). Trimming removed 0 bases from V and 11 bases from J; junction bases left unmatched: 9. The CDR3 runs to 14 residues.

The chain combines TRBV13 with TRBJ2-3; TRBD2 matches at 9 bases. Unmatched junction bases numbered 17, after V lost 4 bases and J lost 0 bases. Germline CDR1 reads PRHDT; CDR2 reads FYEKMQ (reference sequence). CDR3 size: 20 residues. CDR3 protein: CASSSYISGGPSSSTDTQYF. For the CDR3, the DNA is TGTGCCAGCAGCTCCTATATTAGCGGGGGCCCCTCCTCTAGCACAGATACGCAGTATTTT.

This clonotype was recorded a few times. CDR3 coding DNA: TGTGCCAGCAGTGAATTAGGGGACGAGCAGTACTTC. It specifies CASSELGDEQYF. The chain employs TRBV25-1 and TRBJ2-7; D may be TRBD1 (5 bases). Germline V gene lookup returns CDR1 MGHDK and CDR2 SYGVNS. CDR3 length equals 12 residues. V lost 1 base and J 5 bases, leaving 6 bases between the germline ends.

This chain joins TRBV27 and TRBJ2-3; TRBD2 aligns across 7 bases. Per germline, CDR1 MNHEY and CDR2 SMNVEV (reference sequence). The V gene end was trimmed by 5 bases and the J gene end by 0 bases; junction bases not matched to a gene: 11. This CDR3 has 17 amino acids. The CDR3 DNA is TGTGCCAGCAGTCTCATTTCACCTAGCGGCAGCACAGATACGCAGTATTTT. Translating it yields CASSLISPSGSTDTQYF.

The chain combines TRBV6-2 or TRBV6-3 with TRBJ2-1, with 10 bases that match TRBD2. V shed 2 bases and J 2 bases; nucleotides not matched to a gene: 12. This CDR3 has 19 residues. Germline V CDR1 and CDR2: MNHEY, SVGEGT. The DNA of the CDR3 is TGTGCCAGCAGTTACACCTCCCTGACTAGCGGGCCAACCTACAATGAGCAGTTCTTC. It yields the protein CASSYTSLTSGPTYNEQFF.

The CDR3 nucleotides read TGCAGTGCTAGATCGACTAGCGGGAGTTACCAAGAGACCCAGTACTTC. It is translated as CSARSTSGSYQETQYF. The V call is TRBV20-1, the J call TRBJ2-5; TRBD2 matches at 12 bases. The ends lost 2 bases at V and 0 bases at J; junction bases unmatched: 4. The CDR3 length is 16 residues. Germline-derived CDR1 and CDR2 are DFQATT and SNEGSKA (reference sequence).

The chain links TRBV5-4 to TRBJ2-7; D tentatively reads TRBD1 or TRBD2 (5 bases each). Deletions cut 4 bases from V and 4 bases from J, with 15 bases between. This CDR3 is built from 14 residues. The germline CDR1 and CDR2 sequences are SGHNT and YYREEE (reference sequence). For the CDR3, the DNA is TGTGCCAGCAGCGGGGGACCGGGCTCATACGAGCAGTACTTC. Translating gives CASSGGPGSYEQYF.

In DNA, the CDR3 is TGTGCCAGCAGCTTCGGGACAGGGCCTAGCGGGAGTCATGAGCAGTTCTTC. Encoded protein: CASSFGTGPSGSHEQFF. V gene TRBV5-5 combines with J gene TRBJ2-1; D is possibly TRBD2 (10 bases). Germline CDR1 SGHKS, CDR2 YYEKEE (reference sequence). V dropped 2 bases and J dropped 8 bases, with 23 bases sitting between them. CDR3 size: 17 residues. The full variable domain, in which reference TRBV5-5 and TRBJ2-1 provide the parts outside the CDR3, is DAGVTQSPTHLIKTRGQQVTLRCSPISGHKSVSWYQQVLGQGPQFIFQYYEKEERGRGNFPDRFSARQFPNYSSELNVNALLLGDSALYLCASSFGTGPSGSHEQFFGPGTRLTVL.

The genes are TRBV7-8 and TRBJ2-3; D might be TRBD2 (6 bases). V dropped 5 bases and J dropped 2 bases, with 14 bases sitting between them. Germline values: CDR1 SGHVS, CDR2 FQNEAQ. The CDR3 totals 15 residues. CDR3 sequence: CASSHLGLPTDTQYF. The CDR3 coding sequence is TGTGCCAGCAGCCACCTTGGACTACCCACAGATACGCAGTATTTT.

The chain links TRBV4-1 to TRBJ1-5; TRBD1 might be the D (5 bases). Germline V gene data show CDR1 as MGHRA and CDR2 as YSYEKL. The germline V and J ends were trimmed by 0 bases and 4 bases, with 13 bases remaining between them. The CDR3 runs to 16 residues. The CDR3 loop reads CASSQDRRQGNQPQHF. CDR3 DNA: TGCGCCAGCAGCCAAGATCGGCGTCAGGGTAATCAGCCCCAGCATTTT.

V usage is TRBV2 and J usage is TRBJ2-2; no clear D. Trimming cost V 6 bases and J 4 bases, with 6 bases left between them. This CDR3 is built from 12 residues. Germline values: CDR1 SNHLY, CDR2 FYNNEI. The CDR3: CASRPPTGELFF. CDR3 DNA: TGTGCCAGCAGACCCCCCACCGGGGAGCTGTTTTTT. The complete variable domain, with remaining parts taken from reference TRBV2 and TRBJ2-2, reads EPEVTQTPSHQVTQMGQEVILRCVPISNHLYFYWYRQILGQKVEFLVSFYNNEISEKSEIFDDQFSVERPDGSNFTLKIRSTKLEDSAMYFCASRPPTGELFFGEGSRLTVL.

The chain combines TRBV30 with TRBJ2-7, with 8 nucleotides matching TRBD1. The CDR3 runs to 14 residues. Germline loops: CDR1 GTSNPN, CDR2 SVGIG (reference sequence). V was pared by 3 bases and J by 2 bases, with 6 bases of the junction left unmatched. This chain's CDR3 is CAWSHGTGPYEQYF. DNA of the CDR3: TGTGCCTGGAGCCATGGGACAGGCCCCTACGAGCAGTACTTC.